These T cell receptor beta chains were read from a single sample in a study of CD8+ T cells in alopecia areata. The method was immunoSEQ multiplex PCR; TCRdb's version includes in-frame clones alone and lacks a portion of them. The profile covers around 300,000 clones, with 45% to 70% appearing a single time and about 0.9% taken by the ten largest. Sequences were derived from CD4+ T cells sorted from blood, sampled around week 54, from a patient treated with tofacitinib. Receptor source: a human donor with alopecia areata. CDR3s include the opening cysteine and the closing phenylalanine or tryptophan. The order of the fields is J gene, D gene, clone size, V gene, CDR3 DNA, CDR3 protein. A D gene is named only where the DNA matches it firmly. The size of a clone is reported for some rows only, either as once, few or many, or as a class for expanded clones.

>TRBJ2-7|NA|NA|TRBV5-1
TGCGCCAGCAGCTTTTCCGAGGAGAGGTGGACCTACGAGCAGTACTTC
CASSFSEERWTYEQYF
>TRBJ2-7|NA|NA|TRBV7-9
TGTGCCAGCAGCTTAGCCTTGCAGGGCATCGGCTACGAGCAGTACTTC
CASSLALQGIGYEQYF
>TRBJ2-1|TRBD2|many|TRBV4-2
TGTGCCAGCAGCCCGCGGAGCGGGGGGCAAATAAATGAGCAGTTCTTC
CASSPRSGGQINEQFF
>TRBJ1-5|NA|NA|TRBV30
TGTGCCTGGAGTGACGGAGGAGATCAGCCCCAGCATTTT
CAWSDGGDQPQHF
>TRBJ1-4|TRBD1|NA|TRBV4-1
TGCGCCAGCAGCCATCGAGGGGGCGCAACTAATGAAAAACTGTTTTTT
CASSHRGGATNEKLFF
>TRBJ2-3|TRBD2|NA|TRBV7-2
TGTGCCAGCAGCTTAGGTAGCGGGGGAGGTACGCAGTATTTT
CASSLGSGGGTQYF
>TRBJ2-3|NA|NA|TRBV9
TGTGCCAGCAGCGTTGGGGAGTGGGGCACAGATACGCAGTATTTT
CASSVGEWGTDTQYF
>TRBJ2-5|NA|NA|TRBV5-1
TGCGCCAGCAGGCCGACAGGACAAGAGACCCAGTACTTC
CASRPTGQETQYF
>TRBJ2-7|NA|NA|TRBV29-1
TGCAGCGTTGATGGGCCAGGGCGAACCTCCTACGAGCAGTACTTC
CSVDGPGRTSYEQYF
>TRBJ2-5|TRBD1|once|TRBV5-1
TGCGCCAGCAGCCTCGGACAGGGGCAAGAGACCCAGTACTTC
CASSLGQGQETQYF
>TRBJ2-7|TRBD1|NA|TRBV5-1
TGCGCCAGCAGCCCCCCGGGACAGGGCTACGAGCAGTACTTC
CASSPPGQGYEQYF
>TRBJ2-7|TRBD1|NA|TRBV9
TGTGCCAGCAGCGCGGGACAGGGCGGCGAGCAGTACTTC
CASSAGQGGEQYF
>TRBJ2-7|TRBD1|NA|TRBV11-2
TGTGCCAGCAGCCTACGGGACAGGGGGCACTCCTACGAGCAGTACTTC
CASSLRDRGHSYEQYF
>TRBJ2-6|TRBD1|NA|TRBV15
TGTGCCACCAGCGTGACAGGGGTACTCTCTGGGGCCAACGTCCTGACTTTC
CATSVTGVLSGANVLTF
>TRBJ2-7|TRBD1|once|TRBV6-5
TGTGCCAGCCTCGGGACAGGGAACTACGAGCAGTACTTC
CASLGTGNYEQYF
>TRBJ1-6|NA|NA|TRBV4-2
TGTGCCAGCAGCCAAGCGCCGGGGGCCGATAATTCACCCCTCCACTTT
CASSQAPGADNSPLHF
>TRBJ2-7|TRBD2|NA|TRBV7-6
TGTGCCAGCAGCCGTAGCGGGGGATCCTCCTACGAGCAGTACTTC
CASSRSGGSSYEQYF
>TRBJ2-7|NA|NA|TRBV2
TGTGCCAGCAGCGACGACATCTCCTCCTACGAGCAGTACTTC
CASSDDISSYEQYF
>TRBJ2-7|NA|NA|TRBV7-2
TGTGCCAGCAGCCGGGGATCCCAGGACGAGCAGTACTTC
CASSRGSQDEQYF
>TRBJ2-7|NA|NA|TRBV7-3
TGTGCCAGCAGCTTAAGCCACTCCTACGAGCAGTACTTC
CASSLSHSYEQYF
>TRBJ1-1|NA|NA|TRBV12-5
TGTGCTAGTGGTTGGGAACCGTCGGGCAGCGGCCCTGAAGCTTTCTTT
CASGWEPSGSGPEAFF
>TRBJ2-7|TRBD2|NA|TRBV5-6
TGTGCCAGCAGCGCACTAGCGAGCATCTCCTACGAGCAGTACTTC
CASSALASISYEQYF
>TRBJ2-7|TRBD2|NA|TRBV5-1
TGCGCCAGCAGCTCGACCGGGACTAGCGGGGAGGAGCAGTACTTC
CASSSTGTSGEEQYF
>TRBJ2-1|NA|NA|TRBV18
TGTGCCAGCTCGCCCCTGGAGGGGCGTGAGCAGTTCTTC
CASSPLEGREQFF
>TRBJ1-1|NA|NA|TRBV5-1
TGCGCCAGCAGCCAGGGACAGAACACTGAAGCTTTCTTT
CASSQGQNTEAFF
>TRBJ2-3|NA|NA|TRBV27
TGTGCCAGCAGTGAGGGCCGGGATACGCAGTATTTT
CASSEGRDTQYF
>TRBJ2-2|NA|few|TRBV7-2
TGTGCCAGCAGCTCAACCCACAGGGGGGAGCTGTTTTTT
CASSSTHRGELFF
>TRBJ2-1|TRBD1|NA|TRBV29-1
TGCAGCTCCCGGGACAGGGAACTATACAATGAGCAGTTCTTC
CSSRDRELYNEQFF
>TRBJ2-5|NA|few|TRBV2
TGTGCCAGCAGTTACCGAAGGGGTAATGTGGAGACCCAGTACTTC
CASSYRRGNVETQYF
>TRBJ1-1|TRBD1|NA|TRBV29-1
TGCAGCGTTGATGCTCCGACAGGGGGCAGGGCTGAAGCTTTCTTT
CSVDAPTGGRAEAFF
>TRBJ1-6|NA|NA|TRBV9
TGTGCCAGCAGTGGAGGGAATTCACCCCTCCACTTT
CASSGGNSPLHF
>TRBJ1-2|NA|NA|TRBV5-1
TGCGCCAGCAGCTTGGCCCCCCGAACTAGTTATGGCTACACCTTC
CASSLAPRTSYGYTF
>TRBJ2-3|NA|few|TRBV6-4
TGTGCCAGCAGTGAACAGGGATCTAGCACAGATACGCAGTATTTT
CASSEQGSSTDTQYF
>TRBJ2-5|TRBD2|NA|TRBV25-1
TGTGCCAGCAGTGATAGTAGAGGAACTAGCGGGGTGGAGACCCAGTACTTC
CASSDSRGTSGVETQYF
>TRBJ2-7|TRBD2|NA|TRBV19
TGTGCCAGTAGCCTCGGGCGGGGGACCTACGAGCAGTACTTC
CASSLGRGTYEQYF
>TRBJ2-5|NA|NA|TRBV18
TGTGCCAGCTCACCTGTCGTCCAAGAGACCCAGTACTTC
CASSPVVQETQYF
>TRBJ2-3|TRBD2|once|TRBV2
TGTGCCAGCATCCGTGAGCGGGGGGTTCAAGATACGCAGTATTTT
CASIRERGVQDTQYF
>TRBJ1-5|NA|few|TRBV28
TGTGCCAGCGTAGGCCCGAGGAATCAGCCCCAGCATTTT
CASVGPRNQPQHF
>TRBJ1-1|NA|NA|TRBV20-1
TGCAGTGCGCCCGGGAACACTGAAGCTTTCTTT
CSAPGNTEAFF
>TRBJ1-2|NA|NA|TRBV18
TGTGCCAGCTCACCATCCTCAGTTGGCGGCTACACCTTC
CASSPSSVGGYTF
>TRBJ2-3|NA|NA|TRBV12-5
TGTGCTAGTGGTTTTTGGCAGGCTGGGGATACGCAGTATTTT
CASGFWQAGDTQYF
>TRBJ1-5|NA|NA|TRBV7-9
TGTGCCAGCGAGGGGCTAAATCAGCCCCAGCATTTT
CASEGLNQPQHF
>TRBJ2-7|NA|NA|TRBV9
TGTGCCAGCAGCGTGGGGATTCCCTACGAGCAGTACTTC
CASSVGIPYEQYF
>TRBJ2-5|TRBD2|few|TRBV5-1
TGCGCCAGCAGCTCGGGACTAGGTGAAGAGACCCAGTACTTC
CASSSGLGEETQYF
>TRBJ1-3|NA|NA|TRBV27
TGTGCCAGCCGCGAACTTGCTGGAAACACCATATATTTT
CASRELAGNTIYF
>TRBJ2-7|TRBD2|NA|TRBV30
TGTGCCTGGAGTATACTAGCGGGACCTAGGGAGCAGTACTTC
CAWSILAGPREQYF
>TRBJ1-2|NA|NA|TRBV7-2
TGTGCCAGCAGCCCGCAATATGGCTACACCTTC
CASSPQYGYTF
>TRBJ2-5|TRBD2|once|TRBV11-1
TGTGCCAGCAGCCGAAATAGCGGGCCGAGAGAGACCCAGTACTTC
CASSRNSGPRETQYF
>TRBJ2-7|NA|NA|TRBV29-1
TGCAGCGTTCAGGAGGTTCAGGGGTCCTCCTACGAGCAGTACTTC
CSVQEVQGSSYEQYF
>TRBJ1-1|NA|NA|TRBV30
TGTGCCTGGAGTCTGGGGTTGAACACTGAAGCTTTCTTT
CAWSLGLNTEAFF
>TRBJ2-7|NA|NA|TRBV5-4
TGTGCCAGCAGCGCAGACAGGTGGTCCTACGAGCAGTACTTC
CASSADRWSYEQYF
>TRBJ1-1|NA|once|TRBV2
TGTGCCAGTTTGGGGGAGAACATGAACACTGAAGCTTTCTTT
CASLGENMNTEAFF
>TRBJ2-7|NA|NA|TRBV30
TGTGCCTGGAGTGTTGGGCAGGACCTGCTAACCTACGAGCAGTACTTC
CAWSVGQDLLTYEQYF
>TRBJ1-2|NA|few|TRBV6-5
TGTGCCAGCAGTACCACGACAGTGCCGGATGGCTACACCTTC
CASSTTTVPDGYTF
>TRBJ1-1|NA|NA|TRBV11-1
TGTGCCAGCAGCTTGCGGCAGGTGAACACTGAAGCTTTCTTT
CASSLRQVNTEAFF
>TRBJ2-1|TRBD2|NA|TRBV27
TGTGCCTCAATGCCCGGGGGGGCTCACAATGAGCAGTTCTTC
CASMPGGAHNEQFF
>TRBJ2-7|NA|NA|TRBV18
TGTGCCAGCTCACGTCTAGACCAGTACGAGCAGTACTTC
CASSRLDQYEQYF
>TRBJ1-1|NA|NA|TRBV29-1
TGCAGCGTTGAAGAGGCGGTGAACACTGAAGCTTTCTTT
CSVEEAVNTEAFF
>TRBJ2-3|NA|NA|TRBV29-1
TGCAGCGTTGACCGAGCAGATACGCAGTATTTT
CSVDRADTQYF